Following are 12 T cell receptor beta chains from one sample sequenced in a study of blood T cell repertoires in COVID-19. Sequencing used immunoSEQ multiplex PCR; TCRdb keeps in-frame clones, though not all of them. The data contain around 97,000 clones, around nine tenths of them singletons. Sequenced sample: peripheral blood. The receptors shown here come from an elderly woman in a cohort sampled during active COVID-19.

J is TRBJ2-5 and V is TRBV10-3; TRBD1 aligns across 12 bases. The CDR3 runs 17 residues. Looked up from germline, CDR1 is ENHRY and CDR2 is SYGVKD. Germline trimming cut 10 bases from V and 5 bases from J; bases unmatched to any gene: 17. This CDR3 reads CATSGQGAITPQETQYF. The CDR3 DNA follows: TGTGCCACCTCGGGACAGGGGGCGATAACTCCTCAGGAGACCCAGTACTTC.

The chain joins TRBV28 to TRBJ1-2, with D unclear. V was pared by 3 bases and J by 3 bases, with 5 bases between. The CDR3 has 12 amino acids. The germline V gene has CDR1 MDHEN and CDR2 SYDVKM. CDR3 DNA sequence: TGTGCCAGCAGTTTCCGGTACTATGGCTACACCTTC. Its protein is CASSFRYYGYTF.

The V and J genes are TRBV11-2 and TRBJ1-4; TRBD1 aligns across 8 bases. The V gene end was trimmed by 4 bases and the J gene end by 7 bases; junction bases not matched to a gene: 8. The length of the CDR3 is 15 residues. Germline CDR1 reads SGHAT; CDR2 reads FQNNGV. CDR3 sequence (DNA): TGTGCCAGCAGCTCCCGGACAGGGTCTGGTGAAAAACTGTTTTTT. Translating it yields CASSSRTGSGEKLFF.

CDR3 coding DNA: TGTGCCAGCAGTTACACCGGGACAGGGAATTCACCCCTCCACTTT. Translated: CASSYTGTGNSPLHF. V gene TRBV6-5 combines with J gene TRBJ1-6, with TRBD1 identical over 9 bases. The CDR3 loop spans 15 amino acids. The junction had 3 bases not matched to a gene; V was cut back by 2 bases and J by 7 bases. The V gene's germline CDR1 is MNHEY and CDR2 SVGAGI.

V and J are TRBV28 and TRBJ2-7, with D possibly being TRBD2 (6 bases). CDR3 length: 14 residues. Per the germline V gene, CDR1 is MDHEN and CDR2 is SYDVKM. Trimming cost V 4 bases and J 7 bases, with 17 bases left between them. The CDR3 region is CASSWGLGSREQYF. CDR3 DNA: TGTGCCAGCAGTTGGGGACTGGGGTCGAGAGAGCAGTACTTC.

The CDR3 nucleotides are TGTGCCAGCTCACCCCCCCAGGGGGCGTACGAGCAGTACTTC. It encodes CASSPPQGAYEQYF. The V call is TRBV18, the J call TRBJ2-7; 8 bases fit TRBD1. V shed 3 bases, J shed 4 bases, and the junction held 5 bases outside the gene matches. Germline V lookup: CDR1 KGHSH, CDR2 LQKENI. This CDR3 has 14 amino acids.

This sequence joins TRBV10-3 and TRBJ1-5; D not certain. Germline CDR1 is ENHRY and CDR2 is SYGVKD. V was shortened by 0 bases and J by 3 bases, with 12 bases between the two germline ends. CDR3 length: 16 residues. CDR3 residues: CAISESGGIHNQPQHF. CDR3 DNA: TGTGCCATCAGTGAGTCGGGAGGGATCCACAATCAGCCCCAGCATTTT.

The gene calls are TRBV5-1 and TRBJ2-3, with 9 nucleotides matching TRBD2. Trimming cost V 4 bases and J 6 bases; bases outside gene matches: 12. The CDR3 contains 16 residues. Germline-derived CDR1 and CDR2 are SGHRS and YFSETQ. DNA for the CDR3: TGCGCCAGCAGCGCGGGACTAGCAAGGGGACTGGATACGCAGTATTTT. It encodes CASSAGLARGLDTQYF.

This rearrangement joins TRBV19 to TRBJ2-1; tentatively, D is TRBD2 (5 bases). V lost 7 bases and J 6 bases, leaving 25 bases between the germline ends. The germline V gene encodes CDR1 LNHDA and CDR2 SQIVND (reference sequence). The CDR3 loop spans 17 amino acids. CDR3 DNA: TGTGCCAGTACCTCCGGTCGTGCAGGAGGAGCCCCCAATGAGCAGTTCTTC. Protein sequence: CASTSGRAGGAPNEQFF.

The gene calls are TRBV7-2 and TRBJ1-1; the D gene is possibly TRBD1 (6 bases). Germline lookup yields CDR1 SGHTA and CDR2 FQGNSA. Trimming removed 6 bases at V and 4 bases at J, with 18 bases between. The CDR3 runs to 15 residues. The CDR3 sequence is CASSPQGRGVTEAFF. CDR3 DNA: TGTGCCAGCAGTCCACAAGGGAGGGGGGTCACTGAAGCTTTCTTT.

The rearrangement joins TRBV19 to TRBJ1-2, with D hard to call. Germline assignment: CDR1 LNHDA and CDR2 SQIVND (reference sequence). The CDR3 has 14 amino acids. Between the trimmed V and J ends, which lost 7 bases and 2 bases, there was a span of 14 bases. For the CDR3, the DNA is TGTGCCAGTAAGGAGGACCCACAAAACTATGGCTACACCTTC. As protein: CASKEDPQNYGYTF.

J is TRBJ2-1 and V is TRBV27, with TRBD2 as a possible D gene (6 bases). Germline V gives CDR1 MNHEY, CDR2 SMNVEV (reference sequence). The CDR3 is 15 amino acids. Trimming removed 0 bases at V and 0 bases at J, with 6 bases between. For the CDR3, the DNA is TGTGCCAGCAGTTTATCCGGGAGCTCCTACAATGAGCAGTTCTTC. Its translation: CASSLSGSSYNEQFF.